One sample yielded the 23 T cell receptor beta chains listed below, sequenced in a study of control samples from healthy donors and cancer patients. Clones were sequenced by immunoSEQ multiplex PCR, and TCRdb holds only the in-frame ones, with some missing. Of almost 95,000 clones listed, less than 95% were seen once; the top ten hold under 4%. The specimen was blood. The receptors derive from a woman under 30 in good health.

This chain connects TRBV4-1 to TRBJ1-5; D is possibly TRBD1 (6 bases). With 4 bases removed from V and 5 bases from J, the gap between germline ends came to 15 bases. Germline assignment: CDR1 MGHRA and CDR2 YSYEKL. The CDR3 has 15 amino acids. In nucleotides, the CDR3 is TGCGCCAGCAGCCCTGAAGGACAGCCATATCAGCCCCAGCATTTT. This translates into CASSPEGQPYQPQHF.

The sample holds one count of this clone. The chain links TRBV7-2 to TRBJ1-1; no firm D call. The length of the CDR3 is 13 residues. V was clipped by 2 bases and J by 1 base, with 5 bases between them. Germline CDR1 SGHTA, CDR2 FQGNSA. CDR3 bases: TGTGCCAGCAGCTTATACGAGAACACTGAAGCTTTCTTT. Translated: CASSLYENTEAFF.

V and J are TRBV9 and TRBJ1-6, with 9 positions matching TRBD1. Germline CDR1 is SGDLS and CDR2 is YYNGEE. The CDR3 consists of 15 residues. Losses at the gene ends were 1 base for V and 7 bases for J; bases not matched to a gene: 3. The CDR3 loop is CASSVLGQGNSPLHF. CDR3 coding DNA: TGTGCCAGCAGCGTACTAGGACAGGGGAATTCACCCCTCCACTTT. The entire variable domain, with the rest obtained from reference TRBV9 and TRBJ1-6, is as follows: DSGVTQTPKHLITATGQRVTLRCSPRSGDLSVYWYQQSLDQGLQFLIQYYNGEERAKGNILERFSAQQFPDLHSELNLSSLELGDSALYFCASSVLGQGNSPLHFGNGTRLTVT.

The chain links TRBV13 to TRBJ2-7; a possible D gene is TRBD1 (5 bases). The CDR3 runs to 16 residues. The V gene's germline CDR1 is PRHDT and CDR2 FYEKMQ (reference sequence). Trimming removed 4 bases from V and 7 bases from J, with 23 bases in between. The CDR3 DNA is TGTGCCAGCAGCTCCCTGGGTGGGGCGGAAAAGAAAGAGCAGTACTTC. This codes for CASSSLGGAEKKEQYF.

This chain connects TRBV9 to TRBJ1-1; TRBD1 is a possible D gene (5 bases). V lost 2 bases and J lost 4, with 9 bases in between. The CDR3 is made up of 13 amino acids. Germline CDR1 reads SGDLS; CDR2 reads YYNGEE. CDR3 sequence: CASSVGGTTEAFF. The CDR3 DNA reads TGTGCCAGCAGCGTTGGAGGGACCACTGAAGCTTTCTTT.

This rearrangement joins TRBV9 to TRBJ2-1, with 9 bases fitting TRBD1. The germline gives CDR1 SGDLS, CDR2 YYNGEE. Losses at the gene ends were 2 bases for V and 6 bases for J; bases not matched to a gene: 6. The length of the CDR3 is 15 residues. CDR3 residues: CASSVVGTGINEQFF. As DNA, the CDR3 is TGTGCCAGCAGCGTGGTTGGGACAGGGATCAATGAGCAGTTCTTC.

This rearrangement joins TRBV2 to TRBJ1-1; 7 nucleotides align to TRBD1. From germline, CDR1 is SNHLY and CDR2 FYNNEI. This CDR3 comprises 13 residues. V shed 5 bases and J 5 bases; nucleotides not matched to a gene: 5. The CDR3 region is CASSKTGRTEAFF. The CDR3 nucleotides read TGTGCCAGCAGTAAGACAGGGAGGACTGAAGCTTTCTTT.

Turning to this clone: Other DNA sequences in the sample encode the same CDR3. V is TRBV7-2 and J is TRBJ2-1, with D uncertain. Germline CDR1 SGHTA, CDR2 FQGNSA. CDR3 length equals 15 residues. Trimming removed 3 bases at V and 0 bases at J, with 9 bases between. DNA for the CDR3: TGTGCCAGCAGCTTGACTCTGAGCTCCTACAATGAGCAGTTCTTC. Its protein is CASSLTLSSYNEQFF.

The V and J genes are TRBV13 and TRBJ1-6, with D uncertain. In germline, CDR1 is PRHDT, CDR2 FYEKMQ (reference sequence). V dropped 4 bases and J dropped 6 bases, with 13 bases sitting between them. The CDR3 spans 15 residues. The CDR3 nucleotides are TGTGCCAGCAGCTCACCTCGACAAACTAATTCACCCCTCCACTTT. Protein sequence: CASSSPRQTNSPLHF.

The chain combines TRBV5-5 with TRBJ1-2; TRBD1 matches 7 bases. The CDR3 has 15 amino acids. The junction had 9 bases not matched to a gene; V was cut back by 3 bases and J by 4 bases. Germline lookup yields CDR1 SGHKS and CDR2 YYEKEE (reference sequence). CDR3 loop: CASSSATGMGYGYTF. The CDR3 DNA is TGTGCCAGCAGCTCGGCGACAGGGATGGGCTATGGCTACACCTTC. The whole variable domain, remainder taken from reference TRBV5-5 and TRBJ1-2, is DAGVTQSPTHLIKTRGQQVTLRCSPISGHKSVSWYQQVLGQGPQFIFQYYEKEERGRGNFPDRFSARQFPNYSSELNVNALLLGDSALYLCASSSATGMGYGYTFGSGTRLTVV.

This clone occurred many times. V is TRBV6-1 and J is TRBJ1-2; TRBD1 agrees at 7 bases. CDR1 and CDR2 from the germline V gene are MNHNS and SASEGT. This CDR3 is 15 amino acids long. Trimming at V came to 2 bases and at J to 2 bases, leaving 5 bases not matched to a gene. CDR3 DNA: TGTGCCAGCAGTGAACTGACAGGGCTAAACTATGGCTACACCTTC. It is translated as CASSELTGLNYGYTF.

This rearrangement joins TRBV6-5 to TRBJ1-2, with 8 bases matching TRBD1. CDR1 MNHEY and CDR2 SVGAGI come from the germline V gene. V dropped 6 bases and J dropped 5; count of bases not matched to a gene: 8. This CDR3 contains 14 residues. This CDR3 is CASSDPGGIYGYTF. Here the CDR3 DNA reads TGTGCCAGCAGCGACCCAGGGGGCATTTATGGCTACACCTTC.

V and J are TRBV6-5 and TRBJ2-3; D possibly corresponds to TRBD1 (6 bases). There are 16 residues in the CDR3. Trimming left V 4 bases short and J 3 bases short, with 17 bases between. CDR1 is MNHEY, CDR2 SVGAGI, per germline. The CDR3, as DNA: TGTGCCAGCAGTTGGGGGCCGAGGGGCCAGACAGATACGCAGTATTTT. It encodes CASSWGPRGQTDTQYF.

The V and J genes are TRBV9 and TRBJ2-6; 9 nucleotides agree with TRBD1. Per germline, CDR1 SGDLS and CDR2 YYNGEE. V lost 0 bases and J lost 0; bases outside the gene matches: 10. The CDR3 spans 20 residues. The CDR3 coding sequence is TGTGCCAGCAGCGTAGCCGTACCGGGACAGGGCCGCTCTGGGGCCAACGTCCTGACTTTC. Its protein product is CASSVAVPGQGRSGANVLTF. The whole variable domain, remainder taken from reference TRBV9 and TRBJ2-6, is DSGVTQTPKHLITATGQRVTLRCSPRSGDLSVYWYQQSLDQGLQFLIQYYNGEERAKGNILERFSAQQFPDLHSELNLSSLELGDSALYFCASSVAVPGQGRSGANVLTFGAGSRLTVL.

This clone was detected a few times. The chain has TRBV5-4 and TRBJ1-2; no firm D call. CDR3 length: 13 residues. Germline CDR1 is SGHNT and CDR2 is YYREEE (reference sequence). V was pared by 5 bases and J by 3 bases, with 11 bases between. CDR3 nucleotide sequence: TGTGCCAGCAGGGACCCAATTGACTATGGCTACACCTTC. This sequence encodes CASRDPIDYGYTF.

This clone was seen more than once but under ten times. The chain couples TRBV11-2 to TRBJ2-7; D possibly corresponds to TRBD2 (7 bases). From germline, CDR1 is SGHAT and CDR2 FQNNGV. Trimming left V 1 base short and J 3 bases short, with 13 bases between. The CDR3 loop spans 15 amino acids. The CDR3 DNA follows: TGTGCCAGCAGCTTAGGGGGGGGCCCAAGCTACGAGCAGTACTTC. Amino acid sequence: CASSLGGGPSYEQYF. Together with reference TRBV11-2 and TRBJ2-7, the CDR3 gives the full variable domain: EAGVAQSPRYKIIEKRQSVAFWCNPISGHATLYWYQQILGQGPKLLIQFQNNGVVDDSQLPKDRFSAERLKGVDSTLKIQPAKLEDSAVYLCASSLGGGPSYEQYFGPGTRLTVT.

The chain joins TRBV2 to TRBJ1-2; no clear D gene. Per germline, CDR1 SNHLY and CDR2 FYNNEI. V lost 6 bases and J 0 bases, leaving 5 bases between the germline ends. The CDR3 runs to 12 residues. CDR3 in amino acids: CASSDANYGYTF. In nucleotides, the CDR3 is TGTGCCAGCAGCGACGCTAACTATGGCTACACCTTC.

The chain employs TRBV7-2 and TRBJ2-1; 11 nucleotides agree with TRBD2. Unmatched junction bases numbered 3, after V lost 1 base and J lost 4 bases. Germline CDR1 is SGHTA and CDR2 is FQGNSA. This CDR3 has 16 residues. The CDR3 here is CASSLVGTSGYNEQFF. DNA of the CDR3: TGTGCCAGCAGCTTAGTTGGGACTAGCGGTTACAATGAGCAGTTCTTC.

The J gene is TRBJ2-5, the V gene TRBV29-1, with D uncertain. CDR1 SQVTM and CDR2 ANQGSEA come from the germline V gene. V lost 5 bases and J 5 bases, leaving 6 bases between the germline ends. This CDR3 has 10 residues. CDR3 sequence: CSVFAETQYF. The DNA of the CDR3 is TGCAGCGTTTTCGCCGAGACCCAGTACTTC.

The rearrangement joins TRBV7-9 to TRBJ1-3, with D perhaps TRBD1 (6 bases). The germline V gene has CDR1 SEHNR and CDR2 FQNEAQ (reference sequence). With 5 bases removed from V and 3 bases from J, the gap between germline ends came to 20 bases. The CDR3 covers 17 residues. CDR3 in DNA: TGTGCCAGCAGCCGGCCACAACAGGGATCAGATGGAAACACCATATATTTT. This translates into CASSRPQQGSDGNTIYF.

This clone has a single count. The CDR3 region is CASSIEANQETQYF. CDR3 nucleotides: TGTGCCAGTAGTATAGAGGCTAACCAAGAGACCCAGTACTTC. The genes are TRBV19 and TRBJ2-5; D not certain. Per germline, CDR1 LNHDA and CDR2 SQIVND (reference sequence). CDR3 length equals 14 residues. The V end lost 0 bases, the J end lost 0 bases, and 5 bases lay between the germline ends.

The rearrangement joins TRBV7-9 to TRBJ2-1; the match to TRBD1 covers 9 bases. The CDR3 is 15 residues long. Per the germline V gene, CDR1 is SEHNR and CDR2 is FQNEAQ (reference sequence). Germline trimming cut 1 base from V and 8 bases from J; bases unmatched to any gene: 6. Here the CDR3 reads CASSLDGTGPDEQFF. The CDR3 DNA is TGTGCCAGCAGCTTAGACGGGACAGGGCCCGATGAGCAGTTCTTC. Full variable domain (outside the CDR3, taken from reference TRBV7-9 and TRBJ2-1): DTGVSQNPRHKITKRGQNVTFRCDPISEHNRLYWYRQTLGQGPEFLTYFQNEAQLEKSRLLSDRFSAERPKGSFSTLEIQRTEQGDSAMYLCASSLDGTGPDEQFFGPGTRLTVL.

V is TRBV7-9 and J is TRBJ1-1, with D perhaps matching TRBD1 (6 bases). The CDR3 sequence is 16 residues long. Germline assignment: CDR1 SEHNR and CDR2 FQNEAQ (reference sequence). The germline V and J ends were trimmed by 5 bases and 1 base, with 17 bases remaining between them. The CDR3 DNA follows: TGTGCCAGCAGCGAAGGGACAACATCATGGAACACTGAAGCTTTCTTT. It codes for CASSEGTTSWNTEAFF.